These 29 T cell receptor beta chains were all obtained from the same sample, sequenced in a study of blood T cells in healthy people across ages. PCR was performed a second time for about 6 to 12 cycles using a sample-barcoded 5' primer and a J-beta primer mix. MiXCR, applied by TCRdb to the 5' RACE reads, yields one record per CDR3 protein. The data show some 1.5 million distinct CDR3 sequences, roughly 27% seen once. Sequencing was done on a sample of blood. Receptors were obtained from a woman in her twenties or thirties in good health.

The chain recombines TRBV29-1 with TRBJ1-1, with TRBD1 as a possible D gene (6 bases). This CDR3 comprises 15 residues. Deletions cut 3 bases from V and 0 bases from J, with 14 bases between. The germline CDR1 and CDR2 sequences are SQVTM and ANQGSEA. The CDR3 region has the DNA TGCAGCGTTGACTGGGGGCGCGGGATGAACACTGAAGCTTTCTTT. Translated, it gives CSVDWGRGMNTEAFF.

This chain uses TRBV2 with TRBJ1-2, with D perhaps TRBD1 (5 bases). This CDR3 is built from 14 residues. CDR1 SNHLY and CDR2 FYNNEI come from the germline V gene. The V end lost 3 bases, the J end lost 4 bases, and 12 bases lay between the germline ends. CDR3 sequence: CASSDRDGSYGYTF. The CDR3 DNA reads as TGTGCCAGCAGTGACAGGGACGGCAGCTATGGCTACACCTTC.

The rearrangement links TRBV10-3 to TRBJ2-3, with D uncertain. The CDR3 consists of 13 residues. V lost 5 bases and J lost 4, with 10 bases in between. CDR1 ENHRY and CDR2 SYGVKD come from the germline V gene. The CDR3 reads CAISRSYADTQYF. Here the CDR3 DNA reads TGTGCCATCAGTCGATCCTACGCAGATACGCAGTATTTT.

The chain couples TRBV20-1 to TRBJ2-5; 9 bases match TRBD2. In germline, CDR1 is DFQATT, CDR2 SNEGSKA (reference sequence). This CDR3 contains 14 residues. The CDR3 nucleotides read TGCAGCGCAATAGCGGGAGACCGTCAAGAGACCCAGTACTTC. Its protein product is CSAIAGDRQETQYF.

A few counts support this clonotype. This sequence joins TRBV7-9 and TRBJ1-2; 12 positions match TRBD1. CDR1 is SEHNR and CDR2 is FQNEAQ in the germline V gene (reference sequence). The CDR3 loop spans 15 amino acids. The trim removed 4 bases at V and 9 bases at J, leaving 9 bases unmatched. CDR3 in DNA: TGTGCCAGCAGCTCGCCGGGACAGGGGGCTGAAAGCTACACCTTC. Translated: CASSSPGQGAESYTF. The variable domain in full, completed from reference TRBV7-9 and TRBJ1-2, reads DTGVSQNPRHKITKRGQNVTFRCDPISEHNRLYWYRQTLGQGPEFLTYFQNEAQLEKSRLLSDRFSAERPKGSFSTLEIQRTEQGDSAMYLCASSSPGQGAESYTFGSGTRLTVV.

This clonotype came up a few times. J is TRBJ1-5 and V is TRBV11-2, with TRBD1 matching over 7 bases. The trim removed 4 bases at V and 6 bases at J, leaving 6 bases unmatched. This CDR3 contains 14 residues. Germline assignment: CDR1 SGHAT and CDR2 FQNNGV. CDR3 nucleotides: TGTGCCAGCAGCTCAGACAGGGATGCTCAGCCCCAGCATTTT. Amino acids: CASSSDRDAQPQHF.

Written as DNA, the CDR3 is TGTGCCAGCAGCAACATACTTAACTATGGCTACACCTTC. It specifies CASSNILNYGYTF. V usage is TRBV5-5 and J usage is TRBJ1-2; D unclear. Per the germline V gene, CDR1 is SGHKS and CDR2 is YYEKEE (reference sequence). The V end was cut by 4 bases, the J end by 1 base, with 8 bases between. CDR3 length: 13 amino acids. Full variable domain (missing parts from reference TRBV5-5 and TRBJ1-2): DAGVTQSPTHLIKTRGQQVTLRCSPISGHKSVSWYQQVLGQGPQFIFQYYEKEERGRGNFPDRFSARQFPNYSSELNVNALLLGDSALYLCASSNILNYGYTFGSGTRLTVV.

The CDR3 coding sequence is TGCAGTGTTCGCGGGACCCCAATCACAGATACGCAGTATTTT. Translated: CSVRGTPITDTQYF. This rearrangement joins TRBV20-1 to TRBJ2-3; D is perhaps TRBD2 (6 bases). The germline V and J ends were trimmed by 7 bases and 2 bases, with 16 bases remaining between them. The CDR3 has 14 residues. Germline V gene lookup returns CDR1 DFQATT and CDR2 SNEGSKA (reference sequence).

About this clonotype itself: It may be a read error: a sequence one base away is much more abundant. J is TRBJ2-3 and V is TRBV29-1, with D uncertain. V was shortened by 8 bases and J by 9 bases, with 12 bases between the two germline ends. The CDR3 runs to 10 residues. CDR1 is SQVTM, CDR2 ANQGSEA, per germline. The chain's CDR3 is CSILGKTQYF. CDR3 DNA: TGCAGCATTCTGGGGAAGACGCAGTATTTT.

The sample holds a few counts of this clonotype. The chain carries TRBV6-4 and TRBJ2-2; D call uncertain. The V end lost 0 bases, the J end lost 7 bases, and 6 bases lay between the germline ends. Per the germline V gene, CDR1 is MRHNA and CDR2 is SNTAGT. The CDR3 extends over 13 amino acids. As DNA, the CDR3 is TGTGCCAGCAGTGACTCCCCCAGCGGGGAGCTGTTTTTT. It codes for CASSDSPSGELFF.

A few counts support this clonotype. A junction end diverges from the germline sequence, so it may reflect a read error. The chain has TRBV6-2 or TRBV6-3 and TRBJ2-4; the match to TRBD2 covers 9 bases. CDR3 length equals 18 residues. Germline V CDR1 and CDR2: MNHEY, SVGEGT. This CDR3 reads CTSRWIASGMNTKNIQYF. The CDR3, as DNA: TGTACCAGCAGATGGATCGCTAGCGGGATGAACACAAAAAACATTCAGTACTTC.

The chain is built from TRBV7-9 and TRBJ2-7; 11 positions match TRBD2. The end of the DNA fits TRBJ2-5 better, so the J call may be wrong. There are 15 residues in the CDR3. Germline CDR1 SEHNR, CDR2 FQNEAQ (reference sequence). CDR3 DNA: TGTGCCAGCAGCTTCCTGACTAGCGGGAAAGAGACCCAGTACTTC. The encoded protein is CASSFLTSGKETQYF.

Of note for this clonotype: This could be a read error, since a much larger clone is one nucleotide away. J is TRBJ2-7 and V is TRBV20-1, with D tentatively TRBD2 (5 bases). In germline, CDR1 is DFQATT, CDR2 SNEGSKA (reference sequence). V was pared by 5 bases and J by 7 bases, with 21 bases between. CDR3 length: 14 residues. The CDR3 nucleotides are TGCAGTGCTCGGCCGAGCGGACCTAACAATGAGCAGTACTTC. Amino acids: CSARPSGPNNEQYF.

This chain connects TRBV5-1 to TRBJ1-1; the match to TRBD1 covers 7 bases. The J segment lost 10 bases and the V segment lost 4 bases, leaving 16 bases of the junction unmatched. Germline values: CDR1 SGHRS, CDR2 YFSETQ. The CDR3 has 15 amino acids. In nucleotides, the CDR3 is TGCGCCAGCAGCGGGAATGGAGGGGGCGGAACCGTAGCTTTCTTT. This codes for CASSGNGGGGTVAFF.

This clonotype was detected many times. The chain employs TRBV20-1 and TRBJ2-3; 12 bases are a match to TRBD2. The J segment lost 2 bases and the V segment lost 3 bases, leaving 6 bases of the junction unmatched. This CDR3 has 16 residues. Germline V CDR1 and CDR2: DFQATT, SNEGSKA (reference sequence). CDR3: CSARNLAGGYTDTQYF. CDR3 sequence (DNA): TGCAGTGCTAGGAATCTAGCGGGAGGGTACACAGATACGCAGTATTTT.

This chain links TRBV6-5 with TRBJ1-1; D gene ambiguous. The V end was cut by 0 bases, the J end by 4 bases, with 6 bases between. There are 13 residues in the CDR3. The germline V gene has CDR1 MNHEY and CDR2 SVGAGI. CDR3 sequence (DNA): TGTGCCAGCAGTTACTCCCAGATCACTGAAGCTTTCTTT. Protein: CASSYSQITEAFF.

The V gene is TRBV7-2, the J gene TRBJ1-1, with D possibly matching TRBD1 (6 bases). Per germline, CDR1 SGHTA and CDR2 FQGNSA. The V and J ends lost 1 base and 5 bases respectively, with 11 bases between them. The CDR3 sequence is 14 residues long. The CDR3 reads CASSLGVQGTEAFF. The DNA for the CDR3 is TGTGCCAGCAGCTTAGGGGTCCAGGGGACTGAAGCTTTCTTT.

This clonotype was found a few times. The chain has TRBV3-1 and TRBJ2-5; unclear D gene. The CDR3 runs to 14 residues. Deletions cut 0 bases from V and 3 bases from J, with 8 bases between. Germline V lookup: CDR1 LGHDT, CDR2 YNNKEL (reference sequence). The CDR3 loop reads CASSQEPREETQYF. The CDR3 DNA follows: TGTGCCAGCAGCCAAGAACCCCGTGAAGAGACCCAGTACTTC.

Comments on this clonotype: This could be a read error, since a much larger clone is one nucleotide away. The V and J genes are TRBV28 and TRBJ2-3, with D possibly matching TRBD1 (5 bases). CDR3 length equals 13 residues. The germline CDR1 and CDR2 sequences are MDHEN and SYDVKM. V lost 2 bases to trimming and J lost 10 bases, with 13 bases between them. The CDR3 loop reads CASSLQGAYAQYF. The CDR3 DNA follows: TGTGCCAGCAGTTTACAGGGCGCATATGCGCAGTATTTT.

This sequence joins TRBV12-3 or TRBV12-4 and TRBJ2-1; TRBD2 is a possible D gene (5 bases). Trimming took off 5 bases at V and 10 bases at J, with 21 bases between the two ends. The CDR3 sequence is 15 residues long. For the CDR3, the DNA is TGTGCCAGCAGTACCGGTAGCTATCTGCGAGGGGAGCAGTTCTTC. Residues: CASSTGSYLRGEQFF.

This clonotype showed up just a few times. The CDR3 DNA is TGCAGTGCCTCAAGACGGACTAGCGGTAACTACGAGCAGTACTTC. Residues: CSASRRTSGNYEQYF. The chain is built from TRBV20-1 and TRBJ2-7; 10 nucleotides agree with TRBD2. V lost 6 bases to trimming and J lost 3 bases; unmatched junction nucleotides: 11. The germline V gene encodes CDR1 DFQATT and CDR2 SNEGSKA (reference sequence). This CDR3 is built from 15 residues.

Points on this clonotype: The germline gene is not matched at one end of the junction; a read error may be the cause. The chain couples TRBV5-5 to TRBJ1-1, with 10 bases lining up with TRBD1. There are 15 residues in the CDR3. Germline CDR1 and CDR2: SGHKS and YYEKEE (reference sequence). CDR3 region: CARSLRQGAETEAFF. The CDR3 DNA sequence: TGTGCCCGCAGCTTACGACAGGGGGCAGAGACTGAAGCTTTCTTT.

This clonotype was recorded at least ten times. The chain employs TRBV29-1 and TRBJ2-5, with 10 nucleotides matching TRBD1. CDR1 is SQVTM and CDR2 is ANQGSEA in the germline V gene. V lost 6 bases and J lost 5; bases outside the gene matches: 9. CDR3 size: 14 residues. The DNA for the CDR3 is TGCAGCGTCGTCCGGGACAGGGGCAGGGAGACCCAGTACTTC. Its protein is CSVVRDRGRETQYF.

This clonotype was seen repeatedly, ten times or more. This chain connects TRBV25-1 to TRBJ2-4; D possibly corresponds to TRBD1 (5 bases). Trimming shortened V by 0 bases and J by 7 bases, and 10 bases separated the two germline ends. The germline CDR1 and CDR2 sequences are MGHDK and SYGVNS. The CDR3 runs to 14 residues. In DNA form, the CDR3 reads TGTGCCAGCAGTGAATATTTACAGGAGAACATTCAGTACTTC. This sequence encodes CASSEYLQENIQYF.

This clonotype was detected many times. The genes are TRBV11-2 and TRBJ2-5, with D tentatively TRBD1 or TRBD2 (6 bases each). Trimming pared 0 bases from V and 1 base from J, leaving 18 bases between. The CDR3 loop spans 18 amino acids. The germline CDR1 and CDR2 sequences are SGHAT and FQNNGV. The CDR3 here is CASSLDPPRGGIQETQYF. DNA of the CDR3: TGTGCCAGCAGCTTAGATCCCCCCCGAGGGGGGATCCAAGAGACCCAGTACTTC.

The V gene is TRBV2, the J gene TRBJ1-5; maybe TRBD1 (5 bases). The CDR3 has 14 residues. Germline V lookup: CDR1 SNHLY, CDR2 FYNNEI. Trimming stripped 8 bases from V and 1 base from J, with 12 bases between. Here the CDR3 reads CASGWGGSNQPQHF. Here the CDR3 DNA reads TGTGCCAGCGGGTGGGGCGGGAGCAATCAGCCCCAGCATTTT.

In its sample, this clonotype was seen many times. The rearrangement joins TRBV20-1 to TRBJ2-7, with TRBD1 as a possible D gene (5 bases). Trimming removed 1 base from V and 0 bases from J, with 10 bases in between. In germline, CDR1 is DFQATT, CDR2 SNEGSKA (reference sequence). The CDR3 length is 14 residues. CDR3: CSARGTRTSYEQYF. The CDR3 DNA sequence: TGCAGTGCTAGAGGGACACGAACCTCCTACGAGCAGTACTTC.

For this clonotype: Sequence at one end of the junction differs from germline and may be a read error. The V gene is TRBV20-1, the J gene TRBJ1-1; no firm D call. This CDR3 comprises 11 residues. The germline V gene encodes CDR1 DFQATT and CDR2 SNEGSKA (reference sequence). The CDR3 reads CSASGRTEAFF. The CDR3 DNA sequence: TGTAGTGCTTCGGGTCGGACTGAAGCTTTCTTT.

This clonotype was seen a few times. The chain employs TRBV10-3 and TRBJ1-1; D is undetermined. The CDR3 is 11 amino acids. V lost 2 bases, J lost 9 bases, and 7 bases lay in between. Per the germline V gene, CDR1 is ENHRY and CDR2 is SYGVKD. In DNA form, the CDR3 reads TGTGCCATCAGTGAGAGCAGGCAAGCTTTCTTT. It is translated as CAISESRQAFF.